The rows below give T cell receptor beta chains drawn from one sample of a study of shared clonotypes between healthy human individuals. The table came from immunoSEQ multiplex PCR; TCRdb's copy has only in-frame clones and leaves some out. The table includes about 2.4 million clones, more than 80% detected once. Sample: naive CD4+ T cells sorted from blood. These receptors all stem from a man aged 18-30 years in good health. Each CDR3 is given without its conserved first and last residue. Each record gives: clone size, J gene, D gene, V gene, CDR3 protein. A D gene is named only where the DNA matches it firmly. Clone size is shown for a subset of rows, as once, few, many or a class of expanded clone.

size: NA; J: TRBJ2-1; D: TRBD2; V: TRBV28; CDR3: ASSFNGLAGAREQF
size: NA; J: TRBJ1-2; D: TRBD1; V: TRBV6-5; CDR3: ASSRTGGLYGYT
size: NA; J: TRBJ2-1; D: TRBD2; V: TRBV11-2; CDR3: ASSSWSGDGNEQF
size: NA; J: TRBJ2-3; D: NA; V: TRBV7-2; CDR3: ASSLAGGSSTDTQY
size: NA; J: TRBJ2-1; D: NA; V: TRBV5-1; CDR3: ASSLGGDGYNEQF
size: NA; J: TRBJ2-7; D: NA; V: TRBV18; CDR3: ASSPGRTHEQY
size: NA; J: TRBJ1-1; D: NA; V: TRBV2; CDR3: ASVTEGGTEAF
size: NA; J: TRBJ1-2; D: NA; V: TRBV6-6; CDR3: ASSTSADRSYGYT
size: NA; J: TRBJ2-3; D: TRBD1; V: TRBV2; CDR3: ASSGGQGITDTQY
size: once; J: TRBJ2-2; D: NA; V: TRBV19; CDR3: ASSKVRLFGGTGELF
size: NA; J: TRBJ2-2; D: NA; V: TRBV15; CDR3: ATGRGTGELF
size: NA; J: TRBJ2-3; D: TRBD2; V: TRBV18; CDR3: ASSRGTSPDTQY
size: NA; J: TRBJ2-1; D: NA; V: TRBV9; CDR3: ASSPPGGMNEQF
size: NA; J: TRBJ2-2; D: NA; V: TRBV11-3; CDR3: ASSPPATGELF
size: NA; J: TRBJ2-3; D: TRBD2; V: TRBV28; CDR3: ASSFLTSGGHHADTQY
size: NA; J: TRBJ1-2; D: TRBD1; V: TRBV5-1; CDR3: ASSLEGARYGYT
size: once; J: TRBJ2-1; D: NA; V: TRBV14; CDR3: ASSQQGGEQF
size: NA; J: TRBJ1-5; D: NA; V: TRBV7-9; CDR3: ASSLTGEQPQH
size: NA; J: TRBJ1-2; D: TRBD1; V: TRBV28; CDR3: ASSVGTGTYGYT
size: NA; J: TRBJ2-7; D: NA; V: TRBV11-2; CDR3: ASSLVEYEQY
size: NA; J: TRBJ2-5; D: NA; V: TRBV12-5; CDR3: ASGPREETQY
size: NA; J: TRBJ2-7; D: NA; V: TRBV4-1; CDR3: ASSQVISYEQY
size: once; J: TRBJ2-5; D: TRBD1; V: TRBV28; CDR3: ASNPTGVVTQY
size: NA; J: TRBJ1-2; D: TRBD1; V: TRBV7-9; CDR3: ASSDTGAGTGFGGYT
size: NA; J: TRBJ1-2; D: TRBD1; V: TRBV7-8; CDR3: ASSLEQGAIYGYT
size: NA; J: TRBJ2-1; D: NA; V: TRBV25-1; CDR3: ASSDPRTVEQF
size: NA; J: TRBJ1-4; D: NA; V: TRBV5-1; CDR3: ASSLEGTVGYEKLF
size: NA; J: TRBJ1-3; D: NA; V: TRBV6-5; CDR3: ASSYSRRNTIY
size: NA; J: TRBJ2-7; D: NA; V: TRBV7-9; CDR3: ASSLGVGVSEQY
size: NA; J: TRBJ1-1; D: TRBD1; V: TRBV6-5; CDR3: ASSYRGTDEAF
size: NA; J: TRBJ2-7; D: NA; V: TRBV6-5; CDR3: ASSSDRLLRSYEQY
size: NA; J: TRBJ2-7; D: NA; V: TRBV11-2; CDR3: ASSLGSGGGEQY
size: few; J: TRBJ1-3; D: TRBD1; V: TRBV7-9; CDR3: ASSPGTGRYTIY
size: once; J: TRBJ1-6; D: NA; V: TRBV5-1; CDR3: ASSLDWVTNHSPLH
size: NA; J: TRBJ2-3; D: NA; V: TRBV30; CDR3: AWRLTDTQY
size: NA; J: TRBJ1-2; D: TRBD1; V: TRBV7-2; CDR3: ASSSGQGADGYT
size: NA; J: TRBJ1-4; D: NA; V: TRBV28; CDR3: ASRGRGSTNEKLF
size: NA; J: TRBJ2-3; D: NA; V: TRBV7-9; CDR3: ASGRGNTDTQY
size: NA; J: TRBJ1-5; D: NA; V: TRBV4-1; CDR3: ASSQEGGGNQPQH
size: NA; J: TRBJ2-2; D: NA; V: TRBV10-3; CDR3: AISEKASFNTGELF
size: NA; J: TRBJ2-7; D: NA; V: TRBV6-5; CDR3: ASSGTNFYEQY
size: NA; J: TRBJ2-7; D: TRBD2; V: TRBV29-1; CDR3: SVEETSGSYEQY
size: NA; J: NA; D: TRBD1; V: TRBV15; CDR3: ATSRDRISYEQY
size: few; J: TRBJ2-7; D: NA; V: TRBV30; CDR3: AWSLRGYEQY
size: NA; J: TRBJ2-2; D: TRBD2; V: TRBV10-3; CDR3: ATRTSGTDTGELF
size: once; J: TRBJ2-3; D: NA; V: TRBV5-6; CDR3: ASSFDAGEGDTQY
size: NA; J: TRBJ2-5; D: TRBD2; V: TRBV5-4; CDR3: ASSSPSGGLQETQY
size: NA; J: TRBJ2-3; D: NA; V: TRBV18; CDR3: ASSPAGRNTDTQY
size: NA; J: TRBJ2-1; D: NA; V: TRBV19; CDR3: ASSTIGGASYNEQF
size: NA; J: TRBJ1-1; D: TRBD1; V: TRBV30; CDR3: AWVIPGGRAEAF
size: NA; J: TRBJ2-7; D: NA; V: TRBV6-6; CDR3: ASSARSSYEQY
size: NA; J: TRBJ2-7; D: NA; V: TRBV4-1; CDR3: ASSQEAGSSYEQY
size: NA; J: TRBJ2-4; D: TRBD1; V: TRBV5-1; CDR3: ASSLGQGVESY